Following are 19 T cell receptor beta chains from one sample sequenced in a study of response to subunit inactivated influenza vaccine. TCRdb re-derived calls from the RT-PCR reads in MiXCR, one entry per CDR3 protein. The sample records 500,000 to 600,000 distinct CDR3 sequences, about 11% being singletons. These data also featured in a second study, about T cells expressing NK-cell markers. Per that study: Beta-chain TCR cDNA was generated via 5'RACE template switching with UMIs.

Specimen: PBMCs from blood, collected on the day of vaccination. These TCRs come from a man between 45 and 60 years old who received an inactivated influenza vaccine.

This clonotype was counted between two and nine times. V gene TRBV20-1 combines with J gene TRBJ2-7, with TRBD2 matching over 10 bases. The J segment lost 6 bases and the V segment lost 3 bases, leaving 8 bases of the junction unmatched. Germline CDR1 and CDR2: DFQATT and SNEGSKA (reference sequence). The CDR3 extends over 14 amino acids. The CDR3 DNA follows: TGCAGTGCTAGTAGAGCTAGCGGGAGAAGCGAGCAGTACTTC. This encodes CSASRASGRSEQYF.

The chain has TRBV6-2 or TRBV6-3 and TRBJ1-1; TRBD1 matches at 10 bases. Looked up from germline, CDR1 is MNHEY and CDR2 is SVGEGT. CDR3 length: 15 amino acids. With 8 bases clipped from V and 5 bases from J, the junction kept 11 bases outside the gene matches. This chain's CDR3 is CASADQVGQGTEAFF. Here the CDR3 DNA reads TGTGCCAGCGCCGATCAGGTGGGACAGGGGACTGAAGCTTTCTTT.

A few counts support this clonotype. This sequence joins TRBV30 and TRBJ2-1; perhaps TRBD1 as D (6 bases). V lost 1 base to trimming and J lost 6 bases, with 16 bases between them. CDR3 length: 15 residues. Germline-derived CDR1 and CDR2 are GTSNPN and SVGIG (reference sequence). The CDR3 loop is CAWSEAGTRLNEQFF. The CDR3 region has the DNA TGTGCCTGGAGTGAGGCCGGGACACGCCTCAATGAGCAGTTCTTC.

Ten or more counts support this clonotype. The rearrangement joins TRBV12-3 or TRBV12-4 to TRBJ2-1; D possibly corresponds to TRBD1 (6 bases). V was pared by 5 bases and J by 0 bases, with 17 bases between. This CDR3 has 17 residues. CDR3 region: CASSGGRVGSSYNEQFF. The DNA of the CDR3 is TGTGCCAGCAGTGGGGGCCGGGTGGGGAGCTCCTACAATGAGCAGTTCTTC.

The V call is TRBV5-1, the J call TRBJ1-4; D gene ambiguous. Trimming pared 5 bases from V and 5 bases from J, leaving 10 bases between. The CDR3 loop spans 13 amino acids. CDR1 SGHRS and CDR2 YFSETQ come from the germline V gene. CDR3 residues: CASSWAGNEKLFF. Written as DNA, the CDR3 is TGCGCCAGCAGTTGGGCAGGCAATGAAAAACTGTTTTTT.

The chain joins TRBV24-1 to TRBJ2-1; D is possibly TRBD1 (5 bases). The V end was cut by 3 bases, the J end by 5 bases, with 13 bases between. This CDR3 comprises 15 residues. Germline V gene lookup returns CDR1 KGHDR and CDR2 SFDVKD. The CDR3 region is CATSDLQGSHNEQFF. The CDR3 bases are TGTGCCACCAGTGATCTCCAGGGATCCCACAATGAGCAGTTCTTC.

The chain is built from TRBV28 and TRBJ2-3, with 10 nucleotides matching TRBD1. The V segment lost 3 bases and the J segment 2 bases; nucleotides outside the gene matches: 8. The CDR3 loop spans 17 amino acids. From germline, CDR1 is MDHEN and CDR2 SYDVKM. CDR3 sequence (DNA): TGTGCCAGCAGTTTGGGACAGGGGCCCTACTCCACAGATACGCAGTATTTT. Translating gives CASSLGQGPYSTDTQYF.

The chain couples TRBV7-2 to TRBJ2-5, with 8 bases that match TRBD2. J was trimmed by 4 bases and V by 5 bases; bases with no gene match: 12. The CDR3 runs 16 residues. CDR1 is SGHTA and CDR2 is FQGNSA in the germline V gene. CDR3 residues: CASSVGGTRRRETQYF. The CDR3 DNA reads as TGTGCCAGCAGCGTAGGGGGGACTAGACGCAGAGAGACCCAGTACTTC.

Only a few counts were recorded for this clonotype. V and J are TRBV12-3 or TRBV12-4 and TRBJ2-1, with D tentatively TRBD2 (6 bases). The CDR3 loop spans 15 amino acids. V lost 5 bases to trimming and J lost 0 bases, with 11 bases between them. The CDR3 spells CASSRGAASYNEQFF. In DNA form, the CDR3 reads TGTGCCAGCAGTCGCGGGGCAGCCTCCTACAATGAGCAGTTCTTC.

This clonotype was seen only a few times. The chain uses TRBV4-1 and TRBJ2-2; 7 bases match TRBD2. V was clipped by 0 bases and J by 0 bases; unmatched bases: 4. This CDR3 is built from 17 residues. Germline CDR1 and CDR2: MGHRA and YSYEKL. CDR3 DNA: TGCGCCAGCAGCCAAGATAATCGGGGGGCGAACACCGGGGAGCTGTTTTTT. This translates into CASSQDNRGANTGELFF.

The rearrangement uses TRBV29-1 and TRBJ2-3, with D possibly being TRBD1 or TRBD2 (5 bases each). The CDR3 has 15 amino acids. Looked up from germline, CDR1 is SQVTM and CDR2 is ANQGSEA. V was clipped by 4 bases and J by 0 bases, with 14 bases between them. This chain's CDR3 is CSVGVGVSSTDTQYF. Here the CDR3 DNA reads TGCAGCGTTGGGGTGGGGGTTTCTAGCACAGATACGCAGTATTTT.

This chain connects TRBV7-9 to TRBJ1-4, with unresolved D. V lost 1 base and J lost 4, with 10 bases in between. The CDR3 spans 15 residues. Germline-derived CDR1 and CDR2 are SEHNR and FQNEAQ (reference sequence). CDR3 in DNA: TGTGCCAGCAGCTTAGTGATTGGCGGTAATGAAAAACTGTTTTTT. It translates to CASSLVIGGNEKLFF.

V usage is TRBV7-2 and J usage is TRBJ1-6; D gene ambiguous. The length of the CDR3 is 16 residues. Trimming removed 5 bases from V and 5 bases from J, with 16 bases in between. Germline V gene lookup returns CDR1 SGHTA and CDR2 FQGNSA. The DNA of the CDR3 is TGTGCCAGCAGCCGATCAGGACGATTGGATAATTCACCCCTCCACTTT. Protein: CASSRSGRLDNSPLHF.

This clonotype was seen at least ten times. The chain recombines TRBV5-1 with TRBJ2-2; D is unresolved. The CDR3 sequence is 14 residues long. Germline V gene sequence: CDR1 SGHRS, CDR2 YFSETQ. Trimming cost V 2 bases and J 6 bases, with 11 bases left between them. Here the CDR3 reads CASSFSGRAGELFF. CDR3 DNA sequence: TGCGCCAGCAGCTTTTCTGGACGAGCCGGGGAGCTGTTTTTT.

The sample holds a few counts of this clonotype. The chain recombines TRBV9 with TRBJ2-2; D not resolved. The V gene lost 4 bases and the J gene lost 0 bases, with 13 bases spanning the gap. The CDR3 covers 16 residues. Germline V lookup: CDR1 SGDLS, CDR2 YYNGEE. This CDR3 is CASSPPSHTNTGELFF. CDR3 DNA: TGTGCCAGCAGCCCTCCCAGCCATACGAACACCGGGGAGCTGTTTTTT.

This clonotype has just a few counts. Here the CDR3 DNA reads TGTGCCAGCAGCTTACCGAACAGGGCCACCTACGAGCAGTACTTC. Protein sequence: CASSLPNRATYEQYF. V gene TRBV7-2 combines with J gene TRBJ2-7, with a weak D call TRBD1 (6 bases). CDR1 and CDR2 (germline): SGHTA, FQGNSA. V shed 2 bases and J shed 2 bases, with 13 bases lying between them. There are 15 residues in the CDR3.

The chain uses TRBV7-9 and TRBJ1-6; maybe TRBD1 (5 bases). The CDR3 covers 14 residues. The germline CDR1 and CDR2 sequences are SEHNR and FQNEAQ (reference sequence). The ends were cut back, 3 bases at V and 5 bases at J, with 8 bases in the middle. CDR3 sequence (DNA): TGTGCCAGCAGCTTTGGGGCCAATAATTCACCCCTCCACTTT. It yields the protein CASSFGANNSPLHF.

The chain uses TRBV7-8 and TRBJ2-3, with 10 nucleotides matching TRBD2. The CDR3 runs to 16 residues. The junction had 2 bases not matched to a gene; V was cut back by 1 base and J by 1 base. CDR1 SGHVS and CDR2 FQNEAQ come from the germline V gene. This CDR3 reads CASSLGTSGGTDTQYF. Here the CDR3 DNA reads TGTGCCAGCAGCTTAGGAACTAGCGGGGGCACAGATACGCAGTATTTT.

This clonotype was seen a few times. V is TRBV7-9 and J is TRBJ2-7; a weak D match, TRBD1 (6 bases). Trimming cost V 6 bases and J 3 bases, with 24 bases left between them. This CDR3 spans 17 amino acids. Germline values: CDR1 SEHNR, CDR2 FQNEAQ (reference sequence). CDR3 DNA sequence: TGTGCCAGCAGTTACCAACCAGTAGGGGGTACCTTCTACGAGCAGTACTTC. Translation gives CASSYQPVGGTFYEQYF. The whole variable domain, remainder taken from reference TRBV7-9 and TRBJ2-7, is DTGVSQNPRHKITKRGQNVTFRCDPISEHNRLYWYRQTLGQGPEFLTYFQNEAQLEKSRLLSDRFSAERPKGSFSTLEIQRTEQGDSAMYLCASSYQPVGGTFYEQYFGPGTRLTVT.